This TCR beta chain is from a study of cytomegalovirus exposure and HLA in healthy donors. Study findings and constraints: DRB1 had the most TCR associations and HLA-C the fewest, a later analysis found, with rates varying by HLA locus. Information on immune exposure was restricted to one variable (CMV serostatus).

Primers included in the PCR were 60 Vbeta and 13 Jbeta primers. Sequencing was performed with immunoSEQ multiplex PCR; in TCRdb, only in-frame clones are kept and a portion is missing. The table lists some 110,000 clones, roughly four fifths of them singletons. For this clone: What it binds is not known.

The source of this sequence is a man aged 30 to 39 in good health and CMV-seropositive. What was sequenced was PBMCs.

The CDR3 nucleotides are TGTGCCAGCTCAACTAACAGGGGACACTCCTACGAGCAGTACGTC. This encodes CASSTNRGHSYEQYV. The chain links TRBV18 to TRBJ2-7; 7 positions agree with TRBD1. V dropped 5 bases and J dropped 0; count of bases not matched to a gene: 7. The germline gives CDR1 KGHSH, CDR2 LQKENI. The CDR3 is 15 amino acids.